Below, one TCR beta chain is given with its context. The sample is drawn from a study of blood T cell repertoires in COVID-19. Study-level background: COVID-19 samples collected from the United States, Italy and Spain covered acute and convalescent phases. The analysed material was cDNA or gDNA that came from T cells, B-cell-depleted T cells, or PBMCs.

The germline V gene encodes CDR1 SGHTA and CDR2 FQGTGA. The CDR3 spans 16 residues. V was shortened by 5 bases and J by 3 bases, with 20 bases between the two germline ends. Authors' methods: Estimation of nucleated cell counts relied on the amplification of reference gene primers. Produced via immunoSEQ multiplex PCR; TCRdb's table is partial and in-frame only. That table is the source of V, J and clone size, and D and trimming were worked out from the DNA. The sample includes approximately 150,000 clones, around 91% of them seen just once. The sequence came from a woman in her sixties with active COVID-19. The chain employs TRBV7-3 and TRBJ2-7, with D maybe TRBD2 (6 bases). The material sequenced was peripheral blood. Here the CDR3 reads CASSRAGTVEGYEQYF. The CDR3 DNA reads TGTGCCAGCAGCCGGGCGGGGACGGTAGAAGGCTACGAGCAGTACTTC.